Listed below are T cell receptor beta chains from one sample, sequenced in a study of T cells in Graves' hyperthyroidism and ophthalmopathy. TCRdb reanalysed the multiplex PCR reads using MiXCR and keeps one entry per CDR3 protein. The sample includes about 590,000 distinct CDR3 sequences, approximately 15% of them seen just once. The sequencing sample was made of blood. Receptors were obtained from a woman aged 25 to 45 with Graves' hyperthyroidism. Each CDR3 is given with its conserved first and last residue. A D gene is named only where the DNA matches it firmly. The size entry is marked missing in some rows and otherwise reads once, few, many or a size class.

clone size	V gene	D gene	J gene	CDR3 protein	CDR3 DNA
few	TRBV7-6	.	TRBJ1-5	CATNEREGLGAYSNQPQHF	TGTGCCACCAACGAAAGGGAGGGATTGGGGGCTTATAGCAATCAGCCCCAGCATTTT
.	TRBV6-1	TRBD2	TRBJ2-3	CASSGGLAGEWDSQYF	TGTGCCAGCAGTGGGGGACTAGCGGGAGAGTGGGATTCGCAGTATTTT
many	TRBV6-7	TRBD2	TRBJ2-1	CASSYLTSGKVEHAVNEQFF	TGTGCCAGCAGTTACCTCACTAGCGGGAAGGTGGAGCACGCGGTCAATGAGCAGTTCTTC
few	TRBV3-1	.	TRBJ1-6	CASSPPGHYNSPLHF	TGTGCCAGCAGCCCTCCGGGACACTATAATTCACCCCTCCACTTT
many	TRBV6-5	TRBD2	TRBJ2-1	CASSYSTGGRYNEQFF	TGTGCCAGCAGTTACTCAACGGGAGGACGGTACAATGAGCAGTTCTTC
many	TRBV12-3/TRBV12-4	TRBD2	TRBJ2-1	CASSGTSGSFEQFF	TGTGCCAGCAGTGGGACTAGCGGGAGTTTTGAGCAGTTCTTC
few	TRBV27	.	TRBJ1-2	CASSLGGIYGYTF	TGTGCCAGCAGTTTAGGAGGGATCTATGGCTACACCTTC
.	TRBV6-2/TRBV6-3	TRBD2	TRBJ2-1	CASSLAGGRSEQFF	TGTGCCAGCAGTCTGGCGGGCGGGAGGTCTGAGCAGTTCTTC
many	TRBV10-3	TRBD2	TRBJ2-3	CAISESVSGSATDTQYF	TGTGCCATCAGTGAGTCCGTCAGCGGGAGTGCGACAGATACGCAGTATTTT
many	TRBV6-2/TRBV6-3	.	TRBJ1-5	CASSHGPSNQPQHF	TGTGCCAGCAGCCACGGGCCGAGTAATCAGCCCCAGCATTTT
.	TRBV29-1	TRBD2	TRBJ2-7	CSVWREPPHEQYF	TGCAGCGTTTGGCGGGAGCCCCCCCACGAGCAGTACTTC
few	TRBV14	.	TRBJ1-1	CASSQLAGVTEAFF	TGTGCCAGCAGCCAATTAGCGGGGGTCACTGAAGCTTTCTTT
many	TRBV10-3	TRBD2	TRBJ2-3	CATFRGGRPSTDTQYF	TGTGCCACGTTTCGGGGCGGGAGGCCTAGCACAGATACGCAGTATTTT
few	TRBV29-1	.	TRBJ1-2	CSVEDLSGYTF	TGCAGCGTTGAAGATCTGTCCGGCTACACCTTC
.	TRBV5-1	.	TRBJ1-5	CASSPAPSLNQPQHF	TGCGCCAGCAGCCCGGCTCCGAGCCTCAATCAGCCCCAGCATTTT
few	TRBV3-1	TRBD2	TRBJ2-7	CASSQEFPLAGVTYEQYF	TGTGCCAGCAGCCAAGAGTTCCCCCTAGCGGGAGTAACCTACGAGCAGTACTTC
.	TRBV6-1	.	TRBJ1-4	CASRVGGNEKLFF	TGTGCCAGCAGGGTTGGAGGGAATGAAAAACTGTTTTTT
many	TRBV20-1	TRBD2	TRBJ2-1	CSARDSLAVNNEQFF	TGCAGTGCTAGAGATTCACTAGCGGTGAACAATGAGCAGTTCTTC
many	TRBV20-1	.	TRBJ2-3	CSAHSQMNTDTQYF	TGCAGTGCGCACTCCCAAATGAACACGGATACGCAGTATTTT
many	TRBV18	.	TRBJ2-7	CASSPPTLHYEQYF	TGTGCCAGCTCACCACCGACGCTACACTACGAGCAGTACTTC
many	TRBV12-3/TRBV12-4	.	TRBJ1-1	CASTPRTPTEAFF	TGTGCCAGCACCCCCCGGACACCGACTGAAGCTTTCTTT
many	TRBV6-1	.	TRBJ2-3	CASSYSAPSALERLDTQYF	TGTGCCAGCAGTTACTCAGCCCCATCAGCGCTCGAAAGATTAGATACGCAGTATTTT